These 10 T cell receptor beta chains were all obtained from the same sample, sequenced in a study of blood T cells in healthy people across ages. The use of a sample-barcoded 5' primer and a J-beta primer mix characterized a second PCR of about 7 to 12 cycles. TCRdb called the 5' RACE reads again in MiXCR, with one record for every CDR3 protein. The sample carries more than 650,000 distinct CDR3 sequences, about a quarter recorded once. This same sample was also taken into another study, of T cells of mothers and their children.

The source material was blood. Receptor source: a boy aged 5 to 17 in good health.

V usage is TRBV12-3 or TRBV12-4 and J usage is TRBJ2-7; 12 nucleotides align to TRBD2. J gave up 2 bases and V 7 bases, and 6 bases lay outside the gene matches. The CDR3 is 15 amino acids. CDR3 protein: CASTPTSGGPYEQYF. The CDR3, as DNA: TGTGCCAGCACCCCGACTAGCGGGGGACCCTACGAGCAGTACTTC.

CDR3 in amino acids: CASSLALDRDRQFF. DNA for the CDR3: TGTGCCAGCAGCTTAGCGCTGGACCGAGACCGTCAGTTCTTC. The chain has TRBV7-9 and TRBJ2-5; D is ambiguous. Gene TRBJ2-1 matches the end of the DNA better, so the J call may be wrong. CDR1 and CDR2 from the germline V gene are SEHNR and FQNEAQ (reference sequence). The CDR3 totals 14 residues.

This clonotype has a handful of counts. J is TRBJ2-1 and V is TRBV5-5; TRBD1 agrees at 12 bases. The CDR3 spans 15 residues. The V segment lost 3 bases and the J segment 7 bases; nucleotides outside the gene matches: 5. Germline V gives CDR1 SGHKS, CDR2 YYEKEE (reference sequence). The CDR3, as DNA: TGTGCCAGCAGCTGGGGACAGGGGGCGCGTAATGAGCAGTTCTTC. The encoded protein is CASSWGQGARNEQFF.

Turning to this clonotype: The CDR3 end shows no conserved phenylalanine or tryptophan, and so a read error is likely. The chain is built from TRBV10-3 and TRBJ2-5; possibly TRBD1 for D (5 bases). The DNA end is more similar to TRBJ2-1, so the J call may be wrong. This CDR3 contains 13 residues. Germline V gives CDR1 ENHRY, CDR2 SYGVKD. CDR3 DNA: TGTGCCATCAGTGAAGACAGTTACAATGAGCAGTTCCTC. Its protein product is CAISEDSYNEQFL.

CDR3 amino acids: CASSPEFWLAGDSQETQYF. In nucleotides, the CDR3 is TGTGCCAGCAGCCCCGAGTTTTGGCTAGCGGGCGATTCGCAAGAGACCCAGTACTTC. This chain uses TRBV7-8 with TRBJ2-5; 8 bases are a match to TRBD2. The CDR3 runs to 19 residues. V lost 5 bases and J lost 2; bases outside the gene matches: 19. Germline V CDR1 and CDR2: SGHVS, FQNEAQ.

This clonotype has only a few counts. V usage is TRBV6-5 and J usage is TRBJ2-2; 8 bases agree with TRBD1. V shed 0 bases, J shed 5 bases, and the junction held 5 bases outside the gene matches. Germline-derived CDR1 and CDR2 are MNHEY and SVGAGI. The CDR3 extends over 16 amino acids. The CDR3 reads CASSYSTDRATGELFF. The CDR3 DNA follows: TGTGCCAGCAGTTACTCGACGGACAGGGCGACCGGGGAGCTGTTTTTT.

This clonotype was observed a few times. The rearrangement links TRBV7-4 to TRBJ1-2, with D possibly matching TRBD1 (5 bases). V lost 3 bases to trimming and J lost 4 bases, with 15 bases between them. From germline, CDR1 is SGHVT and CDR2 SQSDAQ. CDR3 length: 15 residues. CDR3 protein: CASSLEEGRVYGYTF. The CDR3 nucleotides read TGTGCCAGCAGCTTGGAAGAGGGGCGAGTCTATGGCTACACCTTC.

The rearrangement uses TRBV15 and TRBJ2-7; unclear D gene. CDR1 and CDR2 (germline): LNHNV, YYDKDF (reference sequence). Trimming pared 1 base from V and 3 bases from J, leaving 7 bases between. The CDR3 spans 13 residues. CDR3 protein: CATSRGYLYEQYF. Here the CDR3 DNA reads TGTGCCACCAGCAGAGGTTATCTCTACGAGCAGTACTTC.

This clonotype was seen only a few times. The chain has TRBV11-2 and TRBJ2-4; TRBD1 matches at 8 bases. The ends lost 4 bases at V and 10 bases at J; junction bases unmatched: 9. Germline V lookup: CDR1 SGHAT, CDR2 FQNNGV. The CDR3 has 14 amino acids. CDR3 coding DNA: TGTGCCAGCAGCTATGGGTCAGGGGGCGATATTCAGTACTTC. Its translation is CASSYGSGGDIQYF.

V and J are TRBV20-1 and TRBJ1-2; 7 nucleotides line up with TRBD1. V dropped 0 bases and J dropped 8; count of bases not matched to a gene: 9. The CDR3 consists of 14 residues. Germline loops: CDR1 DFQATT, CDR2 SNEGSKA (reference sequence). The DNA for the CDR3 is TGCAGTGCTAGAGATCAGGGACAGCCCCTCGGCTACACCTTC. Its translation: CSARDQGQPLGYTF.